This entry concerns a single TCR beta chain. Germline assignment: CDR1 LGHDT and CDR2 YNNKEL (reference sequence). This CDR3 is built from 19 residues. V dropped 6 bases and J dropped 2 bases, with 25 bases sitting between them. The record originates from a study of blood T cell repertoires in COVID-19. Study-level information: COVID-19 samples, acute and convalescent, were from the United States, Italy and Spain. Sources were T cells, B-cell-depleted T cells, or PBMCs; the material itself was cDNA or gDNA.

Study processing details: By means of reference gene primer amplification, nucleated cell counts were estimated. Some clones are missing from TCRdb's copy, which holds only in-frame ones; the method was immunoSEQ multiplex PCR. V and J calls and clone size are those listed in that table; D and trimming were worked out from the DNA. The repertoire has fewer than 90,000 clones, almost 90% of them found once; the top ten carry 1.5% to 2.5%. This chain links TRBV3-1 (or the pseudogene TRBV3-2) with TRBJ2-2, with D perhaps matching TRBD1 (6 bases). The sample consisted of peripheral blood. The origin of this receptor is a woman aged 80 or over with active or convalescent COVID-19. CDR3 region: CASSLGLSPGTPNTGELFF. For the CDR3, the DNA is TGTGCCAGCAGTCTAGGGTTAAGCCCAGGGACACCAAACACCGGGGAGCTGTTTTTT.